These T cell receptor beta chains were read from a single sample in a study of T cells in Graves' hyperthyroidism and ophthalmopathy. TCRdb reprocessed the multiplex PCR reads with MiXCR, giving one entry per CDR3 protein. Of 750,000 to 950,000 distinct CDR3 sequences in the sample, approximately 40% are singletons; the top ten hold 8.9%. Sequencing was performed on blood. The receptors here all came from a man between 18 and 35 years old with Graves' hyperthyroidism. Both conserved end residues are part of each CDR3. The D gene is left open where the match is weak. Some rows have no size entry. The others give once, few or many, or a class for an expanded clone.

clone_size: -; v_call: TRBV6-1; d_call: -; j_call: TRBJ2-5; cdr3_aa: CASRRPGGGETQYF; cdr3_nt: TGTGCCAGCAGGAGACCAGGGGGGGGGGAGACCCAGTACTTC
clone_size: -; v_call: TRBV7-9; d_call: -; j_call: TRBJ1-3; cdr3_aa: CASSQRRVRNTIYF; cdr3_nt: TGTGCCAGCAGCCAACGAAGGGTCAGGAACACCATATATTTT
clone_size: many; v_call: TRBV9; d_call: -; j_call: TRBJ1-5; cdr3_aa: CASSRWGDNQPQHF; cdr3_nt: TGTGCCAGCAGCAGGTGGGGGGACAATCAGCCCCAGCATTTT
clone_size: many; v_call: TRBV13; d_call: -; j_call: TRBJ1-2; cdr3_aa: CASSPTFGQTYGYTF; cdr3_nt: TGTGCCAGCAGCCCGACCTTTGGACAGACATATGGCTACACCTTC
clone_size: few; v_call: TRBV4-2; d_call: -; j_call: TRBJ2-7; cdr3_aa: CASSQEWPILYEQYF; cdr3_nt: TGTGCCAGCAGCCAAGAGTGGCCGATACTTTACGAGCAGTACTTC
clone_size: -; v_call: TRBV29-1; d_call: -; j_call: TRBJ2-2; cdr3_aa: CGGQEGVFRELFF; cdr3_nt: TGCGGGGGTCAGGAGGGGGTTTTCCGGGAGCTGTTTTTT
clone_size: few; v_call: TRBV3-1; d_call: -; j_call: TRBJ1-1; cdr3_aa: CASSQDQARGWLF; cdr3_nt: TGTGCCAGCAGCCAAGATCAGGCCAGGGGATGGCTCTTT
clone_size: few; v_call: TRBV7-9; d_call: -; j_call: TRBJ2-7; cdr3_aa: CASSLAGEEQYF; cdr3_nt: TGTGCCAGCAGCTTAGCTGGGGAAGAGCAGTACTTC
clone_size: -; v_call: TRBV7-9; d_call: -; j_call: TRBJ1-4; cdr3_aa: CASSPPGDEKLFF; cdr3_nt: TGTGCCAGCAGCCCCCCCGGAGATGAAAAACTGTTTTTT
clone_size: -; v_call: TRBV7-6; d_call: TRBD1; j_call: TRBJ1-2; cdr3_aa: CASSSGQGGTNYGYTF; cdr3_nt: TGTGCCAGCAGCTCGGGACAGGGTGGCACTAACTATGGCTACACCTTC
clone_size: few; v_call: TRBV7-9; d_call: -; j_call: TRBJ2-5; cdr3_aa: CASSFDFETQYF; cdr3_nt: TGCGCCAGCAGCTTCGACTTCGAGACCCAGTACTTC
clone_size: once; v_call: TRBV19; d_call: TRBD1; j_call: TRBJ1-1; cdr3_aa: CASPTQPGGTEAFF; cdr3_nt: TGTGCCAGCCCCACACAACCAGGGGGCACTGAAGCTTTCTTT
clone_size: many; v_call: TRBV15; d_call: -; j_call: TRBJ1-5; cdr3_aa: CATSRDNDRSQPQHF; cdr3_nt: TGTGCCACCAGCAGAGATAACGACAGATCACAGCCCCAGCATTTT
clone_size: few; v_call: TRBV6-1; d_call: TRBD1; j_call: TRBJ1-6; cdr3_aa: CASSPGTGEVSPLHF; cdr3_nt: TGTGCCAGCAGTCCCGGGACAGGGGAGGTTTCACCCCTCCACTTT
clone_size: few; v_call: TRBV7-8; d_call: -; j_call: TRBJ1-1; cdr3_aa: CASSLGMVTEAFF; cdr3_nt: TGTGCCAGCAGCTTAGGGATGGTCACTGAAGCTTTCTTT
clone_size: many; v_call: TRBV29-1; d_call: TRBD1; j_call: TRBJ2-7; cdr3_aa: CSVWTGGAYEQYF; cdr3_nt: TGCAGCGTGTGGACAGGGGGAGCCTACGAGCAGTACTTC
clone_size: many; v_call: TRBV19; d_call: -; j_call: TRBJ1-1; cdr3_aa: CASSTGQRDTEAFF; cdr3_nt: TGTGCCAGTAGTACCGGTCAACGGGACACTGAAGCTTTCTTT
clone_size: few; v_call: TRBV27; d_call: TRBD1; j_call: TRBJ2-5; cdr3_aa: CASSLSSGTGAQETQYF; cdr3_nt: TGTGCCAGCAGTTTATCGTCCGGGACAGGGGCTCAAGAGACCCAGTACTTC
clone_size: -; v_call: TRBV2; d_call: -; j_call: TRBJ1-6; cdr3_aa: CASSQETGISPLHF; cdr3_nt: TGTGCCAGCAGCCAAGAGACAGGAATCTCACCCCTCCACTTT
clone_size: -; v_call: TRBV7-9; d_call: TRBD2; j_call: TRBJ2-7; cdr3_aa: CASSQDALADRTYEQYF; cdr3_nt: TGTGCCAGCAGCCAAGACGCCCTAGCGGACCGAACCTACGAGCAGTACTTC
clone_size: few; v_call: TRBV7-9; d_call: -; j_call: TRBJ2-7; cdr3_aa: CASSLGLSLAHEQYF; cdr3_nt: TGTGCCAGCAGCCTAGGACTGTCTCTGGCCCACGAGCAGTACTTC
clone_size: -; v_call: TRBV10-3; d_call: TRBD1; j_call: TRBJ2-7; cdr3_aa: CASRGTGLGLAYEQYF; cdr3_nt: TGTGCCAGTCGTGGGACAGGGTTAGGGCTTGCCTACGAGCAGTACTTC
clone_size: many; v_call: TRBV15; d_call: -; j_call: TRBJ1-4; cdr3_aa: CATSRERATNEKLFF; cdr3_nt: TGTGCCACCAGCAGAGAAAGGGCAACTAATGAAAAACTGTTTTTT
clone_size: many; v_call: TRBV10-3; d_call: -; j_call: TRBJ1-1; cdr3_aa: CAITPSGASGEAFF; cdr3_nt: TGTGCCATCACCCCTTCTGGAGCGTCAGGAGAAGCTTTCTTT
clone_size: many; v_call: TRBV20-1; d_call: TRBD1; j_call: TRBJ1-2; cdr3_aa: CSARGDSYGYTF; cdr3_nt: TGCAGTGCTAGGGGGGACAGCTATGGCTACACCTTC
clone_size: -; v_call: TRBV7-8; d_call: -; j_call: TRBJ2-5; cdr3_aa: CASSSTGTGKETQYF; cdr3_nt: TGTGCCAGCAGCTCCACTGGGACTGGAAAAGAGACCCAGTACTTC
clone_size: many; v_call: TRBV20-1; d_call: TRBD1; j_call: TRBJ1-5; cdr3_aa: CSAPRRDSAAQHF; cdr3_nt: TGCAGTGCTCCCAGAAGGGACAGTGCAGCCCAGCATTTT